This is a list of T cell receptor beta chains from one sample in a study of beta chain features in type 1 diabetes. This table comes from immunoSEQ multiplex PCR, and its TCRdb copy is limited to in-frame clones, with some not included. This table holds 250,000 to 350,000 clones, roughly 13% found once. Sequenced sample: naive CD4+ T cells from blood. Receptors originate from a man younger than 45 with type 1 diabetes. The CDR3 runs from the conserved cysteine through the conserved F or W. The order of the fields is J gene, V gene, clone size, D gene, CDR3 protein, CDR3 DNA. D genes are given only for firm matches. Rows give clone size only sometimes, using once, few, many, or a class for an expanded clone.

TRBJ2-7 TRBV5-1 NA TRBD2 CASSSILAGEYEQYF TGCGCCAGCAGCTCCATCTTAGCGGGAGAGTACGAGCAGTACTTC
TRBJ1-2 TRBV6-5 few NA CASSYGLAGYYGYTF TGTGCCAGCAGTTACGGCTTGGCCGGGTACTATGGCTACACCTTC
TRBJ2-1 TRBV6-6 NA TRBD2 CASSLSGISYNEQFF TGTGCCAGCAGTCTTAGCGGGATCTCCTACAATGAGCAGTTCTTC
TRBJ2-5 TRBV30 few NA CAWSWGGQETQYF TGTGCCTGGAGTTGGGGCGGACAAGAGACCCAGTACTTC
TRBJ1-2 TRBV7-9 few TRBD1 CASSLDDRARRSGYTF TGTGCCAGCAGCTTAGACGACAGGGCGCGTCGGAGTGGCTACACCTTC
TRBJ2-6 TRBV6-5 NA TRBD1 CASRTGFGANVLTF TGTGCCAGCAGGACAGGGTTTGGGGCCAACGTCCTGACTTTC
TRBJ2-4 TRBV28 NA TRBD2 CASKGTLGGDIQYF TGTGCCAGCAAGGGGACCCTTGGGGGGGACATTCAGTACTTC
TRBJ2-7 TRBV5-1 few NA CASILTPEGSYEQYF TGCGCCAGCATCCTTACTCCGGAGGGTTCCTACGAGCAGTACTTC
TRBJ1-1 TRBV11-3 NA NA CASSLARDTEAFF TGTGCCAGCAGCTTAGCGCGGGACACTGAAGCTTTCTTT
TRBJ2-1 TRBV18 few NA CASSPYRGSSYNEQFF TGTGCCAGCTCACCATATCGGGGGAGCTCCTACAATGAGCAGTTCTTC
TRBJ2-5 TRBV5-1 few TRBD2 CASSPAGAGETQYF TGCGCCAGCAGCCCCGCGGGAGCAGGAGAGACCCAGTACTTC
TRBJ2-7 TRBV28 NA NA CASSSVTYEQYF TGTGCCAGCAGTTCTGTAACCTACGAGCAGTACTTC
TRBJ2-1 TRBV28 NA NA CASSASAGSYNEQFF TGTGCCAGCAGTGCGTCTGCGGGGTCCTACAATGAGCAGTTCTTC
TRBJ2-1 TRBV6-5 few TRBD2 CASRPTSGRHNEQFF TGTGCCAGCAGGCCGACTAGCGGGAGACACAATGAGCAGTTCTTC
TRBJ2-1 TRBV7-8 NA NA CASSESGSSYNEQFF TGTGCCAGCAGCGAGAGCGGGTCTTCCTACAATGAGCAGTTCTTC
TRBJ2-1 TRBV5-1 NA TRBD2 CASSFGLAGGLNNEQFF TGCGCCAGCAGCTTCGGACTAGCGGGCGGACTGAACAATGAGCAGTTCTTC
TRBJ2-7 TRBV30 few TRBD2 CAWRAGGNSYEQYF TGTGCCTGGAGAGCGGGAGGAAACTCCTACGAGCAGTACTTC
TRBJ1-5 TRBV18 NA NA CASSSGITGNQPQHF TGTGCCAGCTCATCAGGTATTACAGGGAACCAGCCCCAGCATTTT